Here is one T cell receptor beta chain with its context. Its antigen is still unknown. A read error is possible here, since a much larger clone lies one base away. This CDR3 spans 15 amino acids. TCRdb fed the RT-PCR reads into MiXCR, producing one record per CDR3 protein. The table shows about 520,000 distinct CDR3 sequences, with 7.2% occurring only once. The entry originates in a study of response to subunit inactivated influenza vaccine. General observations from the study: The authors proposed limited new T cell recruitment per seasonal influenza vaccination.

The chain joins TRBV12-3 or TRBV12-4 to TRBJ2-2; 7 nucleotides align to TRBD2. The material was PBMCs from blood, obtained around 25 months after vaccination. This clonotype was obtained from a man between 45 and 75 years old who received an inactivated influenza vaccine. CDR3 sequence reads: CASSFAGRRYGELLF. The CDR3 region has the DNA TGTGCCAGCAGTTTTGCCGGGAGGCGCTACGGGGAGCTGCTTTTT.